The entry that follows covers one TCR beta chain sequence. The protocol was immunoSEQ multiplex PCR, while the TCRdb copy is restricted to in-frame clones and leaves out a portion. Of about 170,000 clones listed, 85% to 95% are singletons. The CDR3 is made up of 17 amino acids. Trimming took 5 bases from V and 2 from J, leaving 20 bases between them. Germline CDR1 and CDR2: LGHNA and YSLEER. This sample stems from a study of control samples from healthy donors and cancer patients. This TCR came from a woman between 18 and 29 years old in good health. The specimen sequenced was blood. The chain combines TRBV4-3 with TRBJ2-3, with a possible D match to TRBD2 (7 bases). CDR3 sequence (DNA): TGCGCCAGCAGCTCACGAAGCGGGACAAGACTCACAGATACGCAGTATTTT. It is translated as CASSSRSGTRLTDTQYF.